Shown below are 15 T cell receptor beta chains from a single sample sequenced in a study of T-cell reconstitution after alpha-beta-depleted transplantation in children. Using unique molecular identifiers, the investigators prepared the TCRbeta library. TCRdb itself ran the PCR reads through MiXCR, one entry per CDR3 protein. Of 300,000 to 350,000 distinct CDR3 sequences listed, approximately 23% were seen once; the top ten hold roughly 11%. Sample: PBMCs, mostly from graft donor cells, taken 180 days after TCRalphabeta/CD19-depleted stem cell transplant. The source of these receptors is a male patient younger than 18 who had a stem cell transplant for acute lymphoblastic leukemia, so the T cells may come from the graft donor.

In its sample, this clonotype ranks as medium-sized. CDR3 protein: CASSLGQGKNIQYF. CDR3 DNA sequence: TGTGCCAGCAGCTTAGGACAGGGAAAAAACATTCAGTACTTC. V gene TRBV7-2 combines with J gene TRBJ2-4; 7 bases map to TRBD1. The ends lost 1 base at V and 4 bases at J; junction bases unmatched: 1. CDR1 and CDR2 (germline): SGHTA, FQGNSA. The CDR3 covers 14 residues.

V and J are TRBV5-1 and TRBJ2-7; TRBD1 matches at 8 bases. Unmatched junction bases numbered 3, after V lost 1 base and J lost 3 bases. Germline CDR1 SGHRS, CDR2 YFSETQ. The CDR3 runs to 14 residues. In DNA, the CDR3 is TGCGCCAGCAGCTTGCCGGGACAGGTCTACGAGCAGTACTTC. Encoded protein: CASSLPGQVYEQYF.

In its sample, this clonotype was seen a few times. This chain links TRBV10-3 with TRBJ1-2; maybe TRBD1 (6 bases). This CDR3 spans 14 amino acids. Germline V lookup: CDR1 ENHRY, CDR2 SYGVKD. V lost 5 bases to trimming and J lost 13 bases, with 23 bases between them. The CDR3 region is CAISLSGALTPLTF. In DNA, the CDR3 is TGTGCCATCAGTCTGTCGGGGGCCCTTACTCCCCTCACCTTC.

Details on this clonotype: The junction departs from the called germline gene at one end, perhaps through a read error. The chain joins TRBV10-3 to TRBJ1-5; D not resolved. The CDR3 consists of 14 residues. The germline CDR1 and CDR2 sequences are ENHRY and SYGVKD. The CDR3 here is CAISELEINQPQRF. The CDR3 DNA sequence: TGTGCCATCAGTGAGTTGGAAATCAATCAGCCCCAGCGTTTT.

CDR3 nucleotides: TGTGCCAGCAGTTACTCGAAGGGACAGGGTCACACCTACGAGCAGTACTTC. It is translated as CASSYSKGQGHTYEQYF. V and J are TRBV6-2 or TRBV6-3 and TRBJ2-7; 9 bases map to TRBD1. The CDR3 sequence is 17 residues long. V shed 0 bases and J 2 bases; nucleotides not matched to a gene: 8. The germline V gene encodes CDR1 MNHEY and CDR2 SVGEGT.

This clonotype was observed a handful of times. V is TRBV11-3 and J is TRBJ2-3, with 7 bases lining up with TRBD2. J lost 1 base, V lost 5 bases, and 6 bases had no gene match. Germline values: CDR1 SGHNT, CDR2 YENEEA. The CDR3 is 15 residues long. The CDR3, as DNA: TGTGCCAGCAGCCCGAGAGGACTAGGCACAGATACGCAGTATTTT. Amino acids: CASSPRGLGTDTQYF.

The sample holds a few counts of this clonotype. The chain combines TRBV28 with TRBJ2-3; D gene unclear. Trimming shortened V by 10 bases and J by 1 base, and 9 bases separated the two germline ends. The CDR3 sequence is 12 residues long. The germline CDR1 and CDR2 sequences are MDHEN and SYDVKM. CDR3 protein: CAISRGTDTQYF. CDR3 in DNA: TGTGCCATTTCCAGAGGCACAGATACGCAGTATTTT.

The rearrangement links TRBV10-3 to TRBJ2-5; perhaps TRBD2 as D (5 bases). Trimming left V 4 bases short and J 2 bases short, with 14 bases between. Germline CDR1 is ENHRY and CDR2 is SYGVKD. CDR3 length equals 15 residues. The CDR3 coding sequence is TGTGCCATCAGTGGAGAGGCGGGCAAACAAGAGACCCAGTACTTC. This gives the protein CAISGEAGKQETQYF.

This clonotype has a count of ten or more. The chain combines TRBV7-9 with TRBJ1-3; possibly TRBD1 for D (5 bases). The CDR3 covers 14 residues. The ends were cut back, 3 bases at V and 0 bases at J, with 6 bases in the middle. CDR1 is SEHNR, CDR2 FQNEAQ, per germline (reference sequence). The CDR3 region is CASSLTVSGNTIYF. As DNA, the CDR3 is TGTGCCAGCAGCTTGACAGTCTCTGGAAACACCATATATTTT.

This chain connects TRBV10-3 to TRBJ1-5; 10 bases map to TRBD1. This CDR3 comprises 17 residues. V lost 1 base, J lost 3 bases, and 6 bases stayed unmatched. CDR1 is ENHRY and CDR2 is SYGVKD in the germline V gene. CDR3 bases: TGTGCCATCAGTGAGTGGGACAGGGGTCTACTCAATCAGCCCCAGCATTTT. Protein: CAISEWDRGLLNQPQHF.

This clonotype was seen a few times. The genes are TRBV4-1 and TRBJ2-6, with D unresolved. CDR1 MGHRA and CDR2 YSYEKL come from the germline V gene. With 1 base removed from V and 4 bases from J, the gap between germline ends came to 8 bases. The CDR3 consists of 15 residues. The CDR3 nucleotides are TGCGCCAGCAGCCAAGTCCCTCCGGGGGCCAACGTCCTGACTTTC. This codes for CASSQVPPGANVLTF.

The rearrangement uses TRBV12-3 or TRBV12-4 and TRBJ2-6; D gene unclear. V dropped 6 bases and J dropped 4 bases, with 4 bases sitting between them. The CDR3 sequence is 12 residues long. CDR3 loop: CASSHGANVLTF. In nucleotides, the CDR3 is TGTGCCAGCAGCCACGGGGCCAACGTCCTGACTTTC.

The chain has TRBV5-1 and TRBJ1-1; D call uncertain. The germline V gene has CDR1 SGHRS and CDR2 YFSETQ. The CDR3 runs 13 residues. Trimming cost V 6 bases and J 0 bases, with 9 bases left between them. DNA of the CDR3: TGCGCCAGCAAGGACGGAATGAACACTGAAGCTTTCTTT. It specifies CASKDGMNTEAFF.

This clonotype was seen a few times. The CDR3 is CASSSWAADNQPQHF. As DNA, the CDR3 is TGTGCCAGCAGTTCGTGGGCGGCAGACAATCAGCCCCAGCATTTT. The chain links TRBV12-3 or TRBV12-4 to TRBJ1-5; D is uncertain. V lost 4 bases, J lost 3 bases, and 13 bases lay in between. The CDR3 has 15 residues.

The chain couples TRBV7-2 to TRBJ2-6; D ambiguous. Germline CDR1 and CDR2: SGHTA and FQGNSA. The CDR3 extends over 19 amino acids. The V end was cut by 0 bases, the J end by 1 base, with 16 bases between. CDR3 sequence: CASSLAFRTSPSGANVLTF. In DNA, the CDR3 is TGTGCCAGCAGCTTAGCTTTCCGCACCTCCCCTTCTGGGGCCAACGTCCTGACTTTC. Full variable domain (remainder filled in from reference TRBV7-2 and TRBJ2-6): GAGVSQSPSNKVTEKGKDVELRCDPISGHTALYWYRQSLGQGLEFLIYFQGNSAPDKSGLPSDRFSAERTGGSVSTLTIQRTQQEDSAVYLCASSLAFRTSPSGANVLTFGAGSRLTVL.